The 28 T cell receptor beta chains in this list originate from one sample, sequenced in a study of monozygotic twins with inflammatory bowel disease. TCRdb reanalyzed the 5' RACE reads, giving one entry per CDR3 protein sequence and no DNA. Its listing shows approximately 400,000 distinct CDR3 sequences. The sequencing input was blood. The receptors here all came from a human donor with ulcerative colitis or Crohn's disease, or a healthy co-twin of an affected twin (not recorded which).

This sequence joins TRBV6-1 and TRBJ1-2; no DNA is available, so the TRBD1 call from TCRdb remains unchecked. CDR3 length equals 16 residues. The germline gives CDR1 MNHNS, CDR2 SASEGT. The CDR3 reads CASSTRTGRPNYGYTF.

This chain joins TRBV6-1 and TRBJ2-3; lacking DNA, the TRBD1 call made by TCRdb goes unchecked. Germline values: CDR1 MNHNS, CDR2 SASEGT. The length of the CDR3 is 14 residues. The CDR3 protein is CASKDPGTTDTQYF.

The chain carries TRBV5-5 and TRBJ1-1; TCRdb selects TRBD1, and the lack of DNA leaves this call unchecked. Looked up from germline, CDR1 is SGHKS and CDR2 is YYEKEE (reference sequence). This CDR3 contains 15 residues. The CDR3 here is CASSSGPGGNTEAFF.

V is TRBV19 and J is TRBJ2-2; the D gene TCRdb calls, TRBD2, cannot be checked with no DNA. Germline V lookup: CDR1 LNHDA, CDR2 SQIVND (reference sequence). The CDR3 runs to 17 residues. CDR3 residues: CASSQLAGGTYTGELFF. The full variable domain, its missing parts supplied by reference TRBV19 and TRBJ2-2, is DGGITQSPKYLFRKEGQNVTLSCEQNLNHDAMYWYRQDPGQGLRLIYYSQIVNDFQKGDIAEGYSVSREKKESFPLTVTSAQKNPTAFYLCASSQLAGGTYTGELFFGEGSRLTVL.

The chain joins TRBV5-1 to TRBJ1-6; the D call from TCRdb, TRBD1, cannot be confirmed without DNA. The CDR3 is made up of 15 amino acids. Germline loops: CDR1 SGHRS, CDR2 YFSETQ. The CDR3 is CASSLDGGRNSPLHF.

The CDR3 is CAWSTGGLGNQPQHF. The chain uses TRBV30 and TRBJ1-5; TCRdb calls TRBD1, which cannot be checked without DNA. There are 15 residues in the CDR3. Looked up from germline, CDR1 is GTSNPN and CDR2 is SVGIG (reference sequence).

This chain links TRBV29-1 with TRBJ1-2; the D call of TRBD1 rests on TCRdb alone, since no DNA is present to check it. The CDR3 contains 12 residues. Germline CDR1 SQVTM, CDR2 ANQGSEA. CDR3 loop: CSVEWGTDGYTF.

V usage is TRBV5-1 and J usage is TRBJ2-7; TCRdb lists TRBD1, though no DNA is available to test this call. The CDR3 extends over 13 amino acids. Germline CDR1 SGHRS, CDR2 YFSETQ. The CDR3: CASKTGGTYEQYF.

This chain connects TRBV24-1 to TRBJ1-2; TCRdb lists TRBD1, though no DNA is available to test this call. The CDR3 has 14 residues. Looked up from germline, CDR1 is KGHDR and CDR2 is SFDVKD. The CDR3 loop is CATSDPGQRGGYTF.

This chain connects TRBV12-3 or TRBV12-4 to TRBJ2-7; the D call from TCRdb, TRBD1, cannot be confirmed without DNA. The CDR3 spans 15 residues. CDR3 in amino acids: CASSLGTGPRLEQYF.

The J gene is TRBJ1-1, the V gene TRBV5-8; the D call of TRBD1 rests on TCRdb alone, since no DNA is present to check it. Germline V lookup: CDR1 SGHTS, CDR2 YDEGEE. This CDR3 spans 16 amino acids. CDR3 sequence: CASTPGTGVRNTEAFF. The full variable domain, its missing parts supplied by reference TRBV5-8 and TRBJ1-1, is EAGVTQSPTHLIKTRGQQATLRCSPISGHTSVYWYQQALGLGLQFLLWYDEGEERNRGNFPPRFSGRQFPNYSSELNVNALELEDSALYLCASTPGTGVRNTEAFFGQGTRLTVV.

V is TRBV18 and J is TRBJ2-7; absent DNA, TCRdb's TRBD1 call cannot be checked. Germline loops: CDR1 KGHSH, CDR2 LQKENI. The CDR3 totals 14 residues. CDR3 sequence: CASSSDRGLNEQYF.

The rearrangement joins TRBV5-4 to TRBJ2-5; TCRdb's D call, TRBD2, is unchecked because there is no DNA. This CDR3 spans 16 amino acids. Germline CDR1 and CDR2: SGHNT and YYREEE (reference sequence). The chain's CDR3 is CASSLVSGRARETQYF.

The chain's CDR3 is CASNSGAQFPEAFF. This chain links TRBV6-2 or TRBV6-3 with TRBJ1-1. This CDR3 has 14 amino acids. CDR1 and CDR2 (germline): MNHEY, SVGEGT.

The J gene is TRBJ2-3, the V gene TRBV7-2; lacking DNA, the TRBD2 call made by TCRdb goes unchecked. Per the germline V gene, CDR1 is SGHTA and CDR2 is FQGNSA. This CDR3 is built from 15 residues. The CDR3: CASSSGPTSTDTQYF.

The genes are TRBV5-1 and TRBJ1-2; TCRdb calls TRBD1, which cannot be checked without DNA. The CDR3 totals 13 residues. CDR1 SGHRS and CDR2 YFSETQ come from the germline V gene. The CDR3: CASSFEQGFGYTF.

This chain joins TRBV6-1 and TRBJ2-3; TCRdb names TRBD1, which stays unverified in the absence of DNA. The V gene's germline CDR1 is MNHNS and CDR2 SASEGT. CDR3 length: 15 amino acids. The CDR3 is CASVAGRGRTDTQYF.

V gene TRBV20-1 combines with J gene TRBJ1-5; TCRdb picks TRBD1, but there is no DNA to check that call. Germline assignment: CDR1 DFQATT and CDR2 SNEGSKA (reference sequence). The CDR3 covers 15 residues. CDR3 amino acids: CSAGPQQGFNQPQHF.

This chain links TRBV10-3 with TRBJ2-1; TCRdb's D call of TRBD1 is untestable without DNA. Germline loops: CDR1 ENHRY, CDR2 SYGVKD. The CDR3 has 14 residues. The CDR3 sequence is CAISGGDRLYEQFF.

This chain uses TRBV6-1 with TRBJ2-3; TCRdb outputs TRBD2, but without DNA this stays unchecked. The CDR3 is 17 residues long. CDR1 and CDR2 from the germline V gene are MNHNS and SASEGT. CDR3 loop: CASSEAKVAGSTDTQYF.

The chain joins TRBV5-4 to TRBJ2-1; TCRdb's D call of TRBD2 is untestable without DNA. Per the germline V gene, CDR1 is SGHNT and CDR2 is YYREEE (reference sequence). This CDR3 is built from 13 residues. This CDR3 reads CASSPGGRNEQFF.

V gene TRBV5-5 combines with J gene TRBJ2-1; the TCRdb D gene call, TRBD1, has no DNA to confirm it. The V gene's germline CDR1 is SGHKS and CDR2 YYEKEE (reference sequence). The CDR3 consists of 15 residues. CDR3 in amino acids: CASSTGTGGFNEQFF.

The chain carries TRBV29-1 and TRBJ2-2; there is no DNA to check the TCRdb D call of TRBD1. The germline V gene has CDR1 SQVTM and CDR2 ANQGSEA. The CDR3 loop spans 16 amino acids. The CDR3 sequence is CSVEDRGRENTGELFF.

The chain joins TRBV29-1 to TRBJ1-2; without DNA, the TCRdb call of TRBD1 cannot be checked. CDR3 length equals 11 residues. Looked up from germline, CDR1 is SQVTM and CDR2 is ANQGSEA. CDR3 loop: CSVDGGQGYTF.

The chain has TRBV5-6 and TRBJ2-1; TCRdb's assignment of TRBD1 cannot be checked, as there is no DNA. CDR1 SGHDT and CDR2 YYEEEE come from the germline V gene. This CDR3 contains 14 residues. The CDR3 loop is CASSSTPWGSEQFF.

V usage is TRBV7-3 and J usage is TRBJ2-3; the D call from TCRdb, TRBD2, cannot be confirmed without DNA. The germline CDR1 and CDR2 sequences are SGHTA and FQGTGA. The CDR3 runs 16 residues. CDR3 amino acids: CASSRTSGSGLDTQYF.

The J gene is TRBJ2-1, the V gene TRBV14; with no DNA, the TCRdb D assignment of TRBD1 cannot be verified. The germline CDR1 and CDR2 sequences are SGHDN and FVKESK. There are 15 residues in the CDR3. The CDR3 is CASSFQGAVYNEQFF.

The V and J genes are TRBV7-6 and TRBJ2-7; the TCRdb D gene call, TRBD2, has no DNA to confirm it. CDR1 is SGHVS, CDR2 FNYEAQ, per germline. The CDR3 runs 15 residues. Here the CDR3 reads CASSGSSGSSYEQYF.